Below are 23 T cell receptor beta chains sequenced from a single sample in a study of T cell repertoires in cytomegalovirus infection. Their target antigens are unknown. MiXCR was run by TCRdb on the reads, yielding one entry per CDR3 protein. The sample has some 800,000 distinct CDR3 sequences, just under 30% seen once; the top ten hold over 10%. Sequencing was performed on cultured CD8+ T cells from PBMCs, taken from culture after CMV antigen stimulation. These receptor sequences come from a human donor in good health (CMV status not recorded). Some clones in this sample may be carry-over from other donors' samples.

This chain's CDR3 is CASSGGRYGYTF. The CDR3 DNA sequence: TGTGCCAGCAGCGGGGGACGCTATGGCTACACCTTC. The chain carries TRBV12-3 or TRBV12-4 and TRBJ1-2, with D possibly matching TRBD1 (5 bases). The CDR3 consists of 12 residues. Trimming removed 6 bases at V and 4 bases at J, with 9 bases between.

The CDR3 DNA reads TGTGCCAGCAGCGGCCCGGGACAGGCCTACACCGGGGAGCTGTTTTTT. Protein: CASSGPGQAYTGELFF. The chain recombines TRBV11-2 with TRBJ2-2, with 8 bases fitting TRBD1. The germline CDR1 and CDR2 sequences are SGHAT and FQNNGV. This CDR3 has 16 amino acids. The J segment lost 3 bases and the V segment lost 5 bases, leaving 8 bases of the junction unmatched.

This clonotype occurred once. This chain joins TRBV6-5 and TRBJ2-5, with D unresolved. Trimming removed 0 bases at V and 3 bases at J, with 8 bases between. This CDR3 is 14 amino acids long. Germline CDR1 is MNHEY and CDR2 is SVGAGI. The CDR3 DNA reads as TGTGCCAGCAGTTACTCGATGTACGAAGAGACCCAGTACTTC. Its protein is CASSYSMYEETQYF.

CDR3 loop: CASSRGGRGNEQFF. Written as DNA, the CDR3 is TGTGCCAGCAGCCGGGGGGGGAGAGGTAATGAGCAGTTCTTC. This sequence joins TRBV27 and TRBJ2-1; 8 bases are shared with TRBD2. V was clipped by 6 bases and J by 7 bases; unmatched bases: 8. Germline V lookup: CDR1 MNHEY, CDR2 SMNVEV (reference sequence). The CDR3 length is 14 residues.

This clonotype was counted only a few times. The chain employs TRBV25-1 and TRBJ2-7; no clear D. Looked up from germline, CDR1 is MGHDK and CDR2 is SYGVNS. Trimming took off 4 bases at V and 6 bases at J, with 10 bases between the two ends. The CDR3 totals 12 residues. CDR3 protein: CASSATPLEQYF. CDR3 coding DNA: TGTGCCAGCAGTGCAACACCTCTCGAGCAGTACTTC.

This clonotype was counted only a few times. The chain employs TRBV27 and TRBJ2-2; a weak D match, TRBD1 (5 bases). Germline CDR1 is MNHEY and CDR2 is SMNVEV (reference sequence). Trimming took 1 base from V and 3 from J, leaving 9 bases between them. This CDR3 contains 15 residues. This CDR3 is CASSLLGPDTGELFF. In DNA, the CDR3 is TGTGCCAGCAGTTTATTGGGGCCGGACACCGGGGAGCTGTTTTTT.

The chain links TRBV6-2 or TRBV6-3 to TRBJ2-1, with TRBD2 as a possible D gene (6 bases). Germline CDR1 and CDR2: MNHEY and SVGEGT. Trimming took 6 bases from V and 6 from J, leaving 12 bases between them. There are 13 residues in the CDR3. The CDR3 sequence: CASREGLGNEQFF. The DNA of the CDR3 is TGTGCCAGCAGGGAGGGGCTAGGCAATGAGCAGTTCTTC.

The CDR3 DNA follows: TGTGCCAGCAGCTTAGTGGAGGGCTACATGACTGAAGCTTTCTTT. Translated: CASSLVEGYMTEAFF. The V call is TRBV13, the J call TRBJ1-1; unclear D gene. Looked up from germline, CDR1 is PRHDT and CDR2 is FYEKMQ (reference sequence). This CDR3 is built from 15 residues. The ends were cut back, 1 base at V and 5 bases at J, with 14 bases in the middle.

The V call is TRBV4-1, the J call TRBJ2-6; no clear D. The CDR3 is 13 residues long. Germline CDR1 reads MGHRA; CDR2 reads YSYEKL. The V and J ends lost 6 bases and 3 bases respectively, with 6 bases between them. For the CDR3, the DNA is TGCGCCAGCAGGGGCGGTGGGGCCAACGTCCTGACTTTC. This gives the protein CASRGGGANVLTF.

The V and J genes are TRBV6-5 and TRBJ1-1, with TRBD1 as a possible D gene (5 bases). The CDR3 contains 16 residues. Trimming took 1 base from V and 5 from J, leaving 17 bases between them. Germline-derived CDR1 and CDR2 are MNHEY and SVGAGI. The CDR3 DNA reads as TGTGCCAGCAGTTACTTGCGGGGCGACTTAGGGACTGAAGCTTTCTTT. As protein: CASSYLRGDLGTEAFF.

This sequence joins TRBV12-3 or TRBV12-4 and TRBJ2-3; D gene uncertain. The CDR3 totals 13 residues. With 10 bases removed from V and 1 base from J, the gap between germline ends came to 12 bases. The CDR3 protein is CATRVIGTDTQYF. For the CDR3, the DNA is TGTGCCACAAGGGTAATCGGCACAGATACGCAGTATTTT.

In its sample, this clonotype was seen many times. The genes are TRBV4-3 and TRBJ1-2, with D uncertain. Germline assignment: CDR1 LGHNA and CDR2 YSLEER. This CDR3 is built from 15 residues. V dropped 1 base and J dropped 3 bases, with 12 bases sitting between them. CDR3 nucleotides: TGCGCCAGCAGCCAAGCCGGCCGGGCTGACTATGGCTACACCTTC. This translates into CASSQAGRADYGYTF.

In this sample, this clonotype turned up many times. The chain uses TRBV7-2 and TRBJ1-5; possibly TRBD1 for D (6 bases). Germline CDR1 and CDR2: SGHTA and FQGNSA. V lost 1 base and J 0 bases, leaving 13 bases between the germline ends. This CDR3 has 17 amino acids. The CDR3 sequence: CASSLGRTVYSNQPQHF. For the CDR3, the DNA is TGTGCCAGCAGCTTAGGCCGGACAGTCTATAGCAATCAGCCCCAGCATTTT.

The rearrangement links TRBV27 to TRBJ2-1; D may be TRBD2 (6 bases). V was trimmed by 4 bases and J by 9 bases, leaving 22 bases between them. The CDR3 totals 16 residues. Germline V lookup: CDR1 MNHEY, CDR2 SMNVEV (reference sequence). The CDR3 coding sequence is TGTGCCAGCAGTTCCGACTTGGGGGGTCACATAAGTGAGCAGTTCTTC. It is translated as CASSSDLGGHISEQFF.

Ten or more counts support this clonotype. The V and J genes are TRBV7-6 and TRBJ2-5; 11 bases agree with TRBD2. V dropped 6 bases and J dropped 3; count of bases not matched to a gene: 9. Germline assignment: CDR1 SGHVS and CDR2 FNYEAQ. The CDR3 is made up of 16 amino acids. As DNA, the CDR3 is TGTGCCAGCAGTAAAAACGGACTAGCGGGTGAAGAGACCCAGTACTTC. Residues: CASSKNGLAGEETQYF.

The gene calls are TRBV19 and TRBJ1-1, with TRBD1 matching 7 bases. The germline gives CDR1 LNHDA, CDR2 SQIVND (reference sequence). The trim removed 8 bases at V and 4 bases at J, leaving 4 bases unmatched. The CDR3 has 12 amino acids. The CDR3 reads CASFRGTTEAFF. The CDR3 nucleotides are TGTGCCAGTTTCAGGGGGACCACTGAAGCTTTCTTT. Based on the CDR3 plus reference TRBV19 and TRBJ1-1, the full variable domain is DGGITQSPKYLFRKEGQNVTLSCEQNLNHDAMYWYRQDPGQGLRLIYYSQIVNDFQKGDIAEGYSVSREKKESFPLTVTSAQKNPTAFYLCASFRGTTEAFFGQGTRLTVV.

V usage is TRBV7-9 and J usage is TRBJ2-2; tentative D call: TRBD2 (5 bases). CDR3 size: 13 residues. Trimming pared 5 bases from V and 7 bases from J, leaving 11 bases between. The germline V gene encodes CDR1 SEHNR and CDR2 FQNEAQ (reference sequence). The CDR3 spells CASSRGSLGELFF. CDR3 sequence (DNA): TGTGCCAGCAGCCGCGGGTCCCTCGGGGAGCTGTTTTTT. Combining the CDR3 with reference TRBV7-9 and TRBJ2-2 gives the whole variable domain DTGVSQNPRHKITKRGQNVTFRCDPISEHNRLYWYRQTLGQGPEFLTYFQNEAQLEKSRLLSDRFSAERPKGSFSTLEIQRTEQGDSAMYLCASSRGSLGELFFGEGSRLTVL.

The sample holds many counts of this clonotype. The chain employs TRBV7-6 and TRBJ2-1; 9 nucleotides line up with TRBD2. With 3 bases clipped from V and 6 bases from J, the junction kept 3 bases outside the gene matches. Germline CDR1 SGHVS, CDR2 FNYEAQ. There are 14 residues in the CDR3. CDR3 DNA: TGTGCCAGCAGCTTGCGGGGGGGCCGCAATGAGCAGTTCTTC. Protein sequence: CASSLRGGRNEQFF.

The chain joins TRBV20-1 to TRBJ2-5; perhaps TRBD1 as D (5 bases). The length of the CDR3 is 14 residues. Germline CDR1 DFQATT, CDR2 SNEGSKA (reference sequence). V lost 5 bases to trimming and J lost 5 bases, with 18 bases between them. CDR3 DNA sequence: TGCAGTGCTTGGTGGATAGGGGAAGGGGAGACCCAGTACTTC. Protein sequence: CSAWWIGEGETQYF.

The V and J genes are TRBV7-6 and TRBJ2-2; D is tentatively TRBD1 or TRBD2 (5 bases each). Trimming shortened V by 4 bases and J by 5 bases, and 14 bases separated the two germline ends. The CDR3 sequence is 15 residues long. CDR1 and CDR2 (germline): SGHVS, FNYEAQ. As DNA, the CDR3 is TGTGCCAGCAGCTCCCGGGGCCAGAAAACCGGGGAGCTGTTTTTT. Amino acids: CASSSRGQKTGELFF.

This clonotype appeared once. This chain joins TRBV27 and TRBJ2-5, with D perhaps TRBD1 or TRBD2 (6 bases each). Germline-derived CDR1 and CDR2 are MNHEY and SMNVEV (reference sequence). The CDR3 length is 15 residues. V lost 5 bases and J lost 4, with 17 bases in between. The DNA of the CDR3 is TGTGCCAGCAGTGACCTCCCCGGAGGGGGAGAGACCCAGTACTTC. Its protein is CASSDLPGGGETQYF.

Regarding this clonotype: The junction departs from the called germline gene at one end, perhaps through a read error. V gene TRBV6-1 combines with J gene TRBJ2-5, with unresolved D. Per germline, CDR1 MNHNS and CDR2 SASEGT. There are 14 residues in the CDR3. CDR3 sequence: CASREEQYQETQYF. The DNA of the CDR3 is TGTGCCAGCAGAGAAGAACAGTACCAAGAGACCCAGTACTTC.

V is TRBV28 and J is TRBJ1-5; D unresolved. The CDR3 runs 13 residues. V was cut by 6 bases and J by 6 bases, with 12 bases left in between. Germline V gene sequence: CDR1 MDHEN, CDR2 SYDVKM. The CDR3 DNA sequence: TGTGCCAGCAGCCACGTGAGGAGTCAGCCCCAGCATTTT. It encodes CASSHVRSQPQHF.